These T cell receptor beta chains were read from a single sample in a study of CD8 T cells in Susac syndrome. One entry per CDR3 protein, called by TCRdb with MiXCR from the immunoSEQ multiplex PCR reads. The data contain fewer than 90,000 distinct CDR3 sequences, over 85% of them singletons. Source material: CD8+ T cells from PBMCs. The receptors were gathered from a human donor with Susac syndrome. CDR3s include the opening cysteine and the closing phenylalanine or tryptophan. Each record gives: V gene, D gene, J gene, clone size, CDR3 DNA, CDR3 protein. D genes are given only for firm matches. Some rows have no size entry. The others give once, few or many, or a class for an expanded clone.

TRBV7-2,-,TRBJ2-7,-,TGTGCCAGCAGCCCCGAGGACCGTCCCGAGCAGTACTTC,CASSPEDRPEQYF
TRBV10-3,TRBD2,TRBJ2-5,-,TGTGCCATCAGTGAGGAGGGGACTACTCAAGAGACCCAGTACTTC,CAISEEGTTQETQYF
TRBV19,TRBD1,TRBJ2-6,-,TGTGCCAGTAGTATACAGGGGGCGCTTGGGCCCAACGTCCTGACTTTC,CASSIQGALGPNVLTF
TRBV3-1,TRBD2,TRBJ2-2,-,TGTGCCAGCAGCCAAGATGTTAGCGGGGCTTACACCGGGGAGCTGTTTTTT,CASSQDVSGAYTGELFF
TRBV6-5,-,TRBJ2-3,-,TGTGCCAGCCGGGGTGGAACGAAGGGCGATACGCAGTATTTT,CASRGGTKGDTQYF
TRBV20-1,-,TRBJ1-2,-,TGCAGTGCTCTGGGGCAGGGCGGTTCTTTTGGCTACACCTTC,CSALGQGGSFGYTF
TRBV7-8,-,TRBJ1-6,-,TGTGCCAGCAGCTTAGAGCCAGGAAGCTCTAATTCACCCCTCCACTTT,CASSLEPGSSNSPLHF
TRBV4-1,-,TRBJ2-5,once,TGCGCCAGCAGCCAAGACTTGAAGACCCAGTACTTC,CASSQDLKTQYF
TRBV20-1,-,TRBJ2-2,-,TGCAGTGCTAGAGATGGAACTAGTGGCGACACCGGGGAGCTGTTTTTT,CSARDGTSGDTGELFF
TRBV7-2,-,TRBJ1-1,-,TGTGCCAGCAGCTTAGAGGCCGCTACCACTGAAGCTTTCTTT,CASSLEAATTEAFF
TRBV7-8,TRBD2,TRBJ2-2,-,TGTGCCAGCAGCTTAGTCGGCGGGGGGGTTTCCGGGGAGCTGTTTTTT,CASSLVGGGVSGELFF
TRBV3-1,-,TRBJ2-5,once,TGTGCCAGCAGCCAAGGATTGGGCTTGGGGGACAATAGAGAGACCCAGTACTTC,CASSQGLGLGDNRETQYF
TRBV30,TRBD2,TRBJ2-5,-,TGTGCCTGGTGTACGGGGACTAGCGGCCAAGAGACCCAGTACTTC,CAWCTGTSGQETQYF
TRBV5-6,-,TRBJ2-1,once,TGTGCCAGCAGCAGAGACACCCACAATGAGCAGTTCTTC,CASSRDTHNEQFF
TRBV12-3/TRBV12-4,-,TRBJ1-5,-,TGTGCCAGCAGTTTAGCCCGGGGGGGAGATGAGCCCCAGCATTTT,CASSLARGGDEPQHF
TRBV7-8,TRBD1,TRBJ1-6,-,TGTGCCAGCAGCTTAGCGGGACAGGGGGCTAATTCACCCCTCCACTTT,CASSLAGQGANSPLHF
TRBV6-2/TRBV6-3,-,TRBJ1-1,-,TGTGCCAGCAGTTACTCGAATTATCCGGTAGCTTTCTTT,CASSYSNYPVAFF
TRBV13,TRBD1,TRBJ1-1,-,TGTGCCAGCAGCCTAGACAGGGGTGTAGCTTTCTTT,CASSLDRGVAFF
TRBV20-1,-,TRBJ2-7,-,TGCAGTATCTTTGGCGAGGAGAGCTACGAGCAGTACTTC,CSIFGEESYEQYF
TRBV27,-,TRBJ1-5,-,TGTGCCAGCAGTGGGGGGAGCAATCAGCCCCAGCATTTT,CASSGGSNQPQHF
TRBV7-8,-,TRBJ2-2,-,TGTGCCAGCAGCTTCGGAAGGGGGGCCGGGGAGCTGTTTTTT,CASSFGRGAGELFF
TRBV20-1,-,TRBJ2-7,-,TGCAGTGCTAGTGGGGCAAAGATTTCCTACGAGCAGTACTTC,CSASGAKISYEQYF
TRBV4-2,TRBD2,TRBJ2-2,-,TGTGCCAGCAGCCAAGATGAGACTAGCGGGCTTACCGGGGAGCTGTTTTTT,CASSQDETSGLTGELFF
TRBV30,TRBD1,TRBJ2-5,-,TGTGCCTGGAGCCCCCCCGGGACAGGGGCAGGAAAGACCCAGTACTTC,CAWSPPGTGAGKTQYF
TRBV12-3/TRBV12-4,-,TRBJ2-7,once,TGTGCCAGCAGTTTAGGCAGGACTATCTACGAGCAGTACTTC,CASSLGRTIYEQYF
TRBV15,-,TRBJ2-5,once,TGTGCCACCAGCAGAGAAACCGTTATTACAGGAGGAAAGACCCAGTACTTC,CATSRETVITGGKTQYF
TRBV7-2,-,TRBJ2-1,-,TGTGCCAGCAGCAGAAAATGGGATGAGCAGTTCTTC,CASSRKWDEQFF
TRBV5-4,-,TRBJ2-1,-,TGTGCCAGCAGCTTGGCGGTCGAGGCCATCGAGCAGTTCTTC,CASSLAVEAIEQFF